This T cell receptor (beta chain) was identified during a study of regulatory T cells in long-lasting Graves disease. Assembly of TCR beta libraries relied on iRepertoire HTBI primers together with Arm-PCR of CDR3 regions. One entry per CDR3 protein, called by TCRdb with MiXCR from the multiplex PCR reads. This repertoire shows some 350,000 distinct CDR3 sequences, roughly 16% found once; its top ten account for 20%. V dropped 2 bases and J dropped 0; count of bases not matched to a gene: 6. This CDR3 is 16 amino acids long. Germline V lookup: CDR1 KGHSH, CDR2 LQKENI. In this sample, this clonotype turned up many times. Indicated time point: newly diagnosed GD, antithyroid drugs for less than 3 months. PBMC RNA served as the TCR library source. The same data also contributed to another study, on T cells in Graves' hyperthyroidism and ophthalmopathy.

V and J are TRBV18 and TRBJ1-1, with 7 positions matching TRBD1. Sequenced material: peripheral blood mononuclear cells (PBMCs), taken at new diagnosis, from a patient treated with antithyroid drugs. The source of this sequence is a woman younger than 35 with Graves disease. CDR3 nucleotide sequence: TGTGCCAGCTCACCATCCCTGACAGGGATGAACACTGAAGCTTTCTTT. Its translation is CASSPSLTGMNTEAFF. Variable domain in full (rest from reference TRBV18 and TRBJ1-1): NAGVMQNPRHLVRRRGQEARLRCSPMKGHSHVYWYRQLPEEGLKFMVYLQKENIIDESGMPKERFSAEFPKEGPSILRIQQVVRGDSAAYFCASSPSLTGMNTEAFFGQGTRLTVV.